These T cell receptor beta chains were read from a single sample in a study of CD8 T cells in ankylosing spondylitis. TCRdb independently ran MiXCR on the 5' RACE reads; one entry per CDR3 protein. The table lists about 130,000 distinct CDR3 sequences, roughly 9% of them singletons. Sequences were obtained from blood, either unsorted or a sorted T cell fraction (not recorded which). Every receptor here comes from a male donor with ankylosing spondylitis or in good health (not recorded which). The CDR3 runs from the conserved cysteine through the conserved F or W. Fields, in order: clone size, V gene, J gene, CDR3 protein. Clone size appears in some rows only: once, few, many, or a class for an expanded clone.

abundance: .; v_gene: TRBV7-2; j_gene: TRBJ1-1; CDR3aa: CASSLAPGLGNTEAFF
abundance: .; v_gene: TRBV2; j_gene: TRBJ2-7; CDR3aa: CASSGLQGLAGGEQYF
abundance: many; v_gene: TRBV7-2; j_gene: TRBJ2-3; CDR3aa: CASSLVLYSTDTQYF
abundance: few; v_gene: TRBV6-1; j_gene: TRBJ1-6; CDR3aa: CASSEGTGNNSPLHF
abundance: few; v_gene: TRBV18; j_gene: TRBJ2-7; CDR3aa: CASSGSNQFLPYEQYF
abundance: .; v_gene: TRBV27; j_gene: TRBJ2-7; CDR3aa: CASSFYGGSRDEQYF
abundance: .; v_gene: TRBV20-1; j_gene: TRBJ1-5; CDR3aa: CSAKPLMSNQPQHF
abundance: many; v_gene: TRBV20-1; j_gene: TRBJ1-4; CDR3aa: CSGGRGEKLFF
abundance: few; v_gene: TRBV20-1; j_gene: TRBJ2-1; CDR3aa: CSASRGTRGNNEQFF
abundance: many; v_gene: TRBV24-1; j_gene: TRBJ2-1; CDR3aa: CATSDAARLMDEQFF
abundance: many; v_gene: TRBV5-1; j_gene: TRBJ2-5; CDR3aa: CASSLSGRAEETQYF
abundance: many; v_gene: TRBV7-6; j_gene: TRBJ2-1; CDR3aa: CASSPTKREGGEQFF
abundance: few; v_gene: TRBV5-1; j_gene: TRBJ1-1; CDR3aa: CASSLEAGNTNTEAFF
abundance: .; v_gene: TRBV29-1; j_gene: TRBJ2-2; CDR3aa: CSVKSTANTGELFF
abundance: many; v_gene: TRBV20-1; j_gene: TRBJ2-6; CDR3aa: CSAAPISGANVLTF
abundance: few; v_gene: TRBV20-1; j_gene: TRBJ2-5; CDR3aa: CSAGTVQETQYF
abundance: many; v_gene: TRBV7-9; j_gene: TRBJ2-1; CDR3aa: CASSLDRLAGATEQFF
abundance: few; v_gene: TRBV12-3/TRBV12-4; j_gene: TRBJ2-7; CDR3aa: CASSYDYEQYF
abundance: .; v_gene: TRBV3-1; j_gene: TRBJ2-3; CDR3aa: CASSQDRYQGSDTQYF
abundance: many; v_gene: TRBV12-3/TRBV12-4; j_gene: TRBJ1-4; CDR3aa: CASSLARDSEKLFF
abundance: .; v_gene: TRBV20-1; j_gene: TRBJ1-5; CDR3aa: CSAGYSNQPQHF
abundance: .; v_gene: TRBV20-1; j_gene: TRBJ2-7; CDR3aa: CSARDGTGSYEQYF
abundance: many; v_gene: TRBV28; j_gene: TRBJ2-1; CDR3aa: CASSHRLAGGGEQFF
abundance: many; v_gene: TRBV29-1; j_gene: TRBJ2-1; CDR3aa: CSVAGQAINNEQFF
abundance: .; v_gene: TRBV3-1; j_gene: TRBJ2-1; CDR3aa: CASSQLGGQGDYNEQFF
abundance: few; v_gene: TRBV6-6; j_gene: TRBJ2-3; CDR3aa: CASSPTVLLQYF
abundance: .; v_gene: TRBV27; j_gene: TRBJ1-1; CDR3aa: CASSPPEGLNTEAFF
abundance: many; v_gene: TRBV2; j_gene: TRBJ2-1; CDR3aa: CASTIGTIVNEQFF
abundance: many; v_gene: TRBV7-2; j_gene: TRBJ2-7; CDR3aa: CASSQVGQGTYEQYF
abundance: many; v_gene: TRBV11-2; j_gene: TRBJ2-5; CDR3aa: CASSQDREETQYF
abundance: many; v_gene: TRBV12-3/TRBV12-4; j_gene: TRBJ1-4; CDR3aa: CASSFPGIVEKLFF
abundance: many; v_gene: TRBV15; j_gene: TRBJ2-7; CDR3aa: CATSREAGVSYEQYF